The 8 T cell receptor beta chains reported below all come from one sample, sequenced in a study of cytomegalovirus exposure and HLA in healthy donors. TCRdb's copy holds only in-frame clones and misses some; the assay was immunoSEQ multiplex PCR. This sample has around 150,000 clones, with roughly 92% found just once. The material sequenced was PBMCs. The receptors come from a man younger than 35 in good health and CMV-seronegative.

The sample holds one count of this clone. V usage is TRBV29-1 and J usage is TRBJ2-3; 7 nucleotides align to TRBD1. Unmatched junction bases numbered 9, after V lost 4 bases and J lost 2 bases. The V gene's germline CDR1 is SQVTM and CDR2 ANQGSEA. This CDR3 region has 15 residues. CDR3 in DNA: TGCAGCGTTGCTGATAGGGGGACAGCCACAGATACGCAGTATTTT. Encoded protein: CSVADRGTATDTQYF.

The CDR3 here is CASTLGGGGSDTQYF. CDR3 in DNA: TGTGCCAGTACCTTGGGCGGGGGGGGATCAGATACGCAGTATTTT. J is TRBJ2-3 and V is TRBV19; 9 bases map to TRBD2. The V segment lost 7 bases and the J segment 4 bases; nucleotides outside the gene matches: 9. The CDR3 runs 15 residues. The V gene's germline CDR1 is LNHDA and CDR2 SQIVND (reference sequence).

CDR3 loop: CASSGQRTPSAKNIQYF. The CDR3 nucleotides are TGTGCCAGCAGTGGCCAGCGAACCCCCTCAGCCAAAAACATTCAGTACTTC. This rearrangement joins TRBV2 to TRBJ2-4; D unclear. The germline gives CDR1 SNHLY, CDR2 FYNNEI. V lost 4 bases to trimming and J lost 0 bases, with 16 bases between them. The CDR3 has 17 amino acids.

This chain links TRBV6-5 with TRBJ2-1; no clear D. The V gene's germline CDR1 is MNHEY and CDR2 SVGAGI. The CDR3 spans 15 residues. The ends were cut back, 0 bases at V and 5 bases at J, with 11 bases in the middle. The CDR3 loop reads CASSYSTFGDNEQFF. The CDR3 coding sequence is TGTGCCAGCAGTTACTCGACATTCGGTGACAATGAGCAGTTCTTC.

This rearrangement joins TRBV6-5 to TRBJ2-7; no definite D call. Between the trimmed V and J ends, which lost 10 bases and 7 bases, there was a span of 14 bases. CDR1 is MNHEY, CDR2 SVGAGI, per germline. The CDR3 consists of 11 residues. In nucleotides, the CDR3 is TGTGCCACGGTAAGGTCTGGAGAGCAGTACGTC. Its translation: CATVRSGEQYV.

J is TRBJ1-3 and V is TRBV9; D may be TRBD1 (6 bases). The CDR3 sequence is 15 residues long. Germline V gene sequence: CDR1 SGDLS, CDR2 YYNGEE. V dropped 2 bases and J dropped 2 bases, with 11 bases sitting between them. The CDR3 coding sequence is TGTGCCAGCAGCGTCGACTGGGGGCCTGGAAACACCATATATTTT. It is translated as CASSVDWGPGNTIYF.

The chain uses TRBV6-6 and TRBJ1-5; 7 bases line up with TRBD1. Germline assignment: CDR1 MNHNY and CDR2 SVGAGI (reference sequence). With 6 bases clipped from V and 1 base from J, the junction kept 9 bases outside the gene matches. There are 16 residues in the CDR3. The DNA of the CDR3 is TGTGCCAGCAGCCCAAGGACAGGCGCGAGCAATCAGCCCCAGCATTTT. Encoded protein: CASSPRTGASNQPQHF.

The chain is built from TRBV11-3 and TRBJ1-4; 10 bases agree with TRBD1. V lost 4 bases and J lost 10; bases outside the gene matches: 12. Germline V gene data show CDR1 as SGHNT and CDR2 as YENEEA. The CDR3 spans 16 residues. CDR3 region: CASSSGTGTGEGKLFF. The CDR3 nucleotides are TGTGCCAGCAGCTCGGGAACCGGGACAGGGGAAGGAAAACTGTTTTTT.